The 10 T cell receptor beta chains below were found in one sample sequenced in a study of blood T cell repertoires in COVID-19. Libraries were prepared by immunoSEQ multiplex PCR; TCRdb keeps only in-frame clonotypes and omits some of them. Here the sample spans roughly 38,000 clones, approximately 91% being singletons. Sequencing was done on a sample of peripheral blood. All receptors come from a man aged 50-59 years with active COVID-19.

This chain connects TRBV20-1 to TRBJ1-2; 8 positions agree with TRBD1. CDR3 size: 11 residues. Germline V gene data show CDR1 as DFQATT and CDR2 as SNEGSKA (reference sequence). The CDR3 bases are TGCAGCGTCCAGGGGGCGCGGGGCTACACCTTC. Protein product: CSVQGARGYTF.

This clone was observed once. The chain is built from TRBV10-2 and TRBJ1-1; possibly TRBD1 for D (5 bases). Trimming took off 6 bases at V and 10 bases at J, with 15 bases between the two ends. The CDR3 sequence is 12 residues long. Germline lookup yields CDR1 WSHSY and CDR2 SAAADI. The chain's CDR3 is CASRLATGGAFF. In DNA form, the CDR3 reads TGCGCCAGCAGGTTGGCGACGGGGGGAGCTTTCTTT.

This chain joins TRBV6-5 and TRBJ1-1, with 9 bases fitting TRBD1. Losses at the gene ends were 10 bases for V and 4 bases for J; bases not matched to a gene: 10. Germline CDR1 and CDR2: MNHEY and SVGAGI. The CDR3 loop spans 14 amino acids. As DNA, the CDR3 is TGTGCCATCCGACAGGGGGACCCTTTCACTGAAGCTTTCTTT. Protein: CAIRQGDPFTEAFF.

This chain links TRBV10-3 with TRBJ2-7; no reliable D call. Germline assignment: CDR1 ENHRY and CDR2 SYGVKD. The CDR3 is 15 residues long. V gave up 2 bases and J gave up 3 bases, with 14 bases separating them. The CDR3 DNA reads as TGTGCCATCAGTGAGAACCCAGCGTCGAGCTACGAGCAGTACTTC. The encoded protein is CAISENPASSYEQYF.

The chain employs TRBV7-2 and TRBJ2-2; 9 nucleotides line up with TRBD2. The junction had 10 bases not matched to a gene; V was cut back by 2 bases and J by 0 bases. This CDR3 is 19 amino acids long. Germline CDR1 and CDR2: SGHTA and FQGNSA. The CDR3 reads CASSLRSGGGASNTGELFF. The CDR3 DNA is TGTGCCAGCAGCTTACGGTCTGGCGGGGGGGCTTCGAACACCGGGGAGCTGTTTTTT.

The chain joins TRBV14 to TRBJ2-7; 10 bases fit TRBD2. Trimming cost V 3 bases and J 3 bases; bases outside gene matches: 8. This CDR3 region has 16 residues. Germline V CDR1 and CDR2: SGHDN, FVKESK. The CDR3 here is CASSHVLAGGIYEQYF. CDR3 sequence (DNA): TGTGCCAGCAGCCACGTATTAGCGGGAGGAATCTACGAGCAGTACTTC.

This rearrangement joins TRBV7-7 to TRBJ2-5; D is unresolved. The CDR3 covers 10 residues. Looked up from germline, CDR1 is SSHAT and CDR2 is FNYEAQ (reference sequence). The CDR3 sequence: CASRQETQYF. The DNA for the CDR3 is TGTGCTAGCCGCCAAGAGACCCAGTACTTC.

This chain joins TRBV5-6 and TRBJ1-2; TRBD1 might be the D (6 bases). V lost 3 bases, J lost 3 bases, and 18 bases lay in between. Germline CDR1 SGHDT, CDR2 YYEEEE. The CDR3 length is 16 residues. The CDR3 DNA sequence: TGTGCCAGCAGCTCCGCCCCAGGGGTGTTGGACTATGGCTACACCTTC. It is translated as CASSSAPGVLDYGYTF.

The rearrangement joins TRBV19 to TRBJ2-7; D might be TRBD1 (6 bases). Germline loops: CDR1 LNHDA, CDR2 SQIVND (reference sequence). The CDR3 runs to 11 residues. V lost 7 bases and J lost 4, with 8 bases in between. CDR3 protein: CASKGVYEQYF. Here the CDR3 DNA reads TGTGCCAGTAAGGGGGTTTACGAGCAGTACTTC.

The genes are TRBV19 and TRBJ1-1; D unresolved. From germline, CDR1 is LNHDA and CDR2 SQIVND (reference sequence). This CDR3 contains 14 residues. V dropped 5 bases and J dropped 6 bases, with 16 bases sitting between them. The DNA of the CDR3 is TGTGCCAGTAGTCCCAGGTGGAGGGAGGCTGAAGCTTTCTTT. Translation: CASSPRWREAEAFF.